The T cell receptor beta chain under discussion was sequenced for a study of T cell changes during pregnancy in multiple sclerosis. Sequencing used immunoSEQ multiplex PCR; TCRdb keeps in-frame clones, though not all of them. Seen here are approximately 100,000 clones, roughly 93% observed once, and the top ten hold 0.9%. From germline, CDR1 is SQVTM and CDR2 ANQGSEA. The CDR3 contains 15 residues. The V segment lost 4 bases and the J segment 5 bases; nucleotides outside the gene matches: 10. V gene TRBV29-1 combines with J gene TRBJ2-1, with 8 positions matching TRBD2. The origin of this receptor is a female donor with multiple sclerosis, enrolled in a pregnancy study. This specimen consisted of peripheral blood, obtained before pregnancy. This chain's CDR3 is CSVVRGLAINNEQFF. The DNA of the CDR3 is TGCAGCGTTGTCCGCGGACTAGCCATAAACAATGAGCAGTTCTTC.